These T cell receptor beta chains were read from a single sample in a study of spatial heterogeneity in lung cancer. TCRdb recomputed calls from the 5' RACE reads with MiXCR, one row per CDR3 protein. The sample has about 45,000 distinct CDR3 sequences; under 7.5% are singletons. The sequences come from PBMCs, collected at surgery. Receptor source: a female donor with early-stage non-small cell lung cancer. CDR3s include the opening cysteine and the closing phenylalanine or tryptophan. A D gene is named only where the DNA matches it firmly. Rows may omit the clone size; those that give it use once, few, many or a size class.

j_gene | abundance | v_gene | d_gene | CDR3aa | CDR3nt
TRBJ1-3 | few | TRBV20-1 | . | CSAPGPRRGNTIYF | TGCAGTGCACCGGGACCCAGGAGAGGAAACACCATATATTTT
TRBJ1-2 | . | TRBV18 | . | CASSPPYPYGYTF | TGTGCCAGCTCACCACCTTATCCATATGGCTACACCTTC
TRBJ2-5 | many | TRBV6-2/TRBV6-3 | TRBD1 | CASTRQGSETQYF | TGTGCCAGCACAAGACAGGGGAGCGAGACCCAGTACTTC
TRBJ2-2 | . | TRBV7-2 | TRBD2 | CASSPQRGGARELFF | TGTGCCAGCAGCCCCCAGCGGGGCGGGGCCCGGGAGCTGTTTTTT
TRBJ1-2 | . | TRBV5-6 | . | CASSPIELNGYTF | TGTGCCAGCAGTCCGATTGAGCTTAATGGCTACACCTTC
TRBJ1-1 | . | TRBV27 | TRBD1 | CASSSSNDRARGNTEAFF | TGTGCCAGCAGTTCCTCTAATGACAGGGCTAGAGGGAACACTGAAGCTTTCTTT
TRBJ1-2 | many | TRBV4-1 | . | CASSLGTGTYGYTF | TGCGCCAGCAGCCTTGGAACCGGGACCTATGGCTACACCTTC
TRBJ1-5 | . | TRBV7-2 | TRBD1 | CARSRGKQPQHF | TGTGCCAGATCCAGGGGGAAGCAGCCCCAGCATTTT
TRBJ1-6 | many | TRBV5-1 | TRBD1 | CASSLADRGNSPLHF | TGCGCCAGCAGCTTGGCCGACAGGGGTAATTCACCCCTCCACTTT
TRBJ2-7 | many | TRBV6-6 | TRBD2 | CASSSWTSGEYEQYF | TGTGCCAGCAGTTCGTGGACTAGCGGGGAATACGAGCAGTACTTC
TRBJ1-1 | many | TRBV10-3 | TRBD1 | CASSTGDTEAFF | TGTGCCAGCTCCACAGGGGACACTGAAGCTTTCTTT
TRBJ1-1 | . | TRBV24-1 | . | CATSDGSKDDAFF | TGTGCCACCAGTGATGGGTCGAAGGACGACGCTTTCTTT
TRBJ2-1 | many | TRBV7-9 | . | CASSLEVTVRIF | TGTGCCAGCAGCTTGGAGGTGACAGTGAGGATCTTC
TRBJ2-2 | many | TRBV9 | . | CASSVAVNTGELFF | TGTGCCAGCAGCGTAGCTGTGAACACCGGGGAGCTGTTTTTT
TRBJ1-6 | few | TRBV6-5 | . | CASSFLGRQSSYNSPLHF | TGTGCCAGCAGTTTTTTGGGACGGCAAAGCTCCTATAATTCACCCCTCCACTTT
TRBJ2-5 | many | TRBV12-3/TRBV12-4 | . | CASSGFLNQETQYF | TGTGCCAGCAGTGGCTTTTTGAACCAAGAGACCCAGTACTTC
TRBJ2-2 | . | TRBV25-1 | . | CASSEQLGSELFF | TGTGCCAGCAGTGAACAACTAGGGTCGGAGCTGTTTTTT
TRBJ2-1 | few | TRBV12-3/TRBV12-4 | . | CASSFRDEQFF | TGTGCCAGCAGTTTTCGCGATGAGCAGTTCTTC
TRBJ1-1 | many | TRBV7-2 | TRBD1 | CASSPRQGQGTEAFF | TGTGCCAGCAGCCCTCGACAGGGCCAGGGCACTGAAGCTTTCTTT
TRBJ2-7 | . | TRBV20-1 | . | CSAKQGTWEQYF | TGCAGTGCTAAGCAGGGGACGTGGGAGCAGTACTTC
TRBJ2-5 | many | TRBV29-1 | TRBD1 | CSVQQGAGETQYF | TGCAGCGTTCAACAGGGGGCTGGGGAGACCCAGTACTTC
TRBJ1-5 | many | TRBV2 | TRBD1 | CASSRDSSNQPQHF | TGTGCCAGCAGTAGGGACAGTAGCAATCAGCCCCAGCATTTT
TRBJ1-1 | . | TRBV3-1 | . | CASSLFRGVNTEAFF | TGTGCCAGCAGCCTGTTTAGGGGTGTGAACACTGAAGCTTTCTTT
TRBJ2-3 | many | TRBV25-1 | . | CASSDTEAVDTQYF | TGTGCCAGCAGTGACACAGAGGCAGTAGATACGCAGTATTTT
TRBJ2-7 | many | TRBV28 | TRBD1 | CASSSAGTGAREQYF | TGTGCCAGCAGTTCCGCCGGGACAGGGGCTCGGGAGCAGTACTTC
TRBJ1-6 | many | TRBV10-3 | . | CAISESVSPLHF | TGTGCCATCAGTGAGTCGGTTTCACCCCTCCACTTT
TRBJ2-1 | many | TRBV20-1 | . | CSATGHSSYNEQFF | TGCAGTGCTACGGGCCATAGCTCCTACAATGAGCAGTTCTTC
TRBJ1-5 | many | TRBV16 | . | CASSQRWDQPQHF | TGTGCCAGCAGCCAACGATGGGATCAGCCCCAGCATTTT
TRBJ1-1 | few | TRBV5-1 | . | CASSLAAGSPEAFF | TGCGCCAGCAGCTTGGCCGCGGGGTCTCCTGAAGCTTTCTTT
TRBJ1-2 | few | TRBV3-1 | . | CASSQDRGNGYTF | TGTGCCAGCAGCCAAGACCGCGGCAATGGCTACACCTTC
TRBJ2-7 | many | TRBV5-6 | TRBD2 | CASSLVRAGGREQYF | TGTGCCAGCAGCTTGGTTCGAGCGGGGGGCCGGGAGCAGTACTTC
TRBJ2-7 | few | TRBV2 | . | CASSGNSYEQYF | TGTGCCAGCAGTGGCAACTCCTACGAGCAGTACTTC